The clone carrying this T cell receptor beta chain was seen a handful of times. No antigen is known for it. This sample is drawn from a study of CD8 T cells in ankylosing spondylitis. TCRdb independently ran MiXCR on the 5' RACE reads; one entry per CDR3 protein. The sample holds tens of thousands of distinct CDR3 sequences, approximately 11% seen once. Study conclusions and caveats: A number of the motif variants had already been described in reactive arthritis synovial fluid and blood.

Material for sequencing was blood, either unsorted or a sorted T cell fraction (not recorded which). The receptor comes from a male donor with ankylosing spondylitis or in good health (not recorded which).

CDR3 nucleotides: TGTGCTAGTGGTTTGGGACAGCTAGATACCGGGGAGCTGTTTTTT. Translating it yields CASGLGQLDTGELFF. V and J are TRBV12-5 and TRBJ2-2, with D perhaps matching TRBD1 (5 bases). V was trimmed by 1 base and J by 5 bases, leaving 11 bases between them. Germline V lookup: CDR1 LGHNT, CDR2 FRNRAP. This CDR3 contains 15 residues.